This is a list of T cell receptor beta chains from one sample in a study of T cells after yellow fever vaccination. TCRdb re-derived calls from the 5' RACE reads in MiXCR, one entry per CDR3 protein. Of about 74,000 distinct CDR3 sequences in the sample, roughly 6.9% are singletons; the top ten hold around 32%. This specimen was CD8+ T cells sorted from PBMCs, taken about 5 days after the first yellow fever vaccination. These receptors came from a man younger than 30 who received the YFV17D yellow fever vaccine. The CDR3 runs from the conserved cysteine through the conserved F or W. A D gene is named only where the DNA matches it firmly. Only some rows state a clone size, as once, few, many or a class for expanded clones.

J gene	V gene	clone size	D gene	CDR3 DNA	CDR3 protein
TRBJ1-2	TRBV7-9	few	NA	TGTGCCAGCAGCTTAGGGCAGGTCTCAGTTTCTGGCTACACCTTC	CASSLGQVSVSGYTF
TRBJ2-3	TRBV5-6	few	TRBD1	TGTGCCAGCAGCTACGGACAGGCAGGGGATACGCAGTATTTT	CASSYGQAGDTQYF
TRBJ2-3	TRBV7-9	few	NA	TGTGCCAGCAGCTTCCGGGACGGTGGGCCAGATACGCAGTATTTT	CASSFRDGGPDTQYF
TRBJ1-1	TRBV19	NA	NA	TGTGCCAGTAGTATGTCTGGGACATCGAACACTGAAGCTTTCTTT	CASSMSGTSNTEAFF
TRBJ1-2	TRBV7-3	many	TRBD1	TGTGCCAGCAGCTCCACAGGGGCAGGTGGCTACACCTTC	CASSSTGAGGYTF
TRBJ1-5	TRBV12-3/TRBV12-4	few	NA	TGTGCCAGCAGCTTCGATAGCCAGCCCCAGCATTTT	CASSFDSQPQHF
TRBJ2-3	TRBV7-8	many	NA	TGTGCCAGCAGCCAAAACTTAGATACGCAGTATTTT	CASSQNLDTQYF
TRBJ2-1	TRBV2	many	TRBD2	TGTGCCAGCATGGGGACTAGCGGGGAAGATGAGCAGTTCTTC	CASMGTSGEDEQFF
TRBJ2-7	TRBV7-6	few	TRBD2	TGTGCCAGCAGCTTATGGACTAGCGGGGGGCTGGAGCAGTACTTC	CASSLWTSGGLEQYF
TRBJ2-7	TRBV5-1	many	TRBD1	TGCGCCAGCAGCTGGGAAAAGACAGGGGGCTACGAGCAGTACTTC	CASSWEKTGGYEQYF
TRBJ2-1	TRBV11-2	NA	NA	TGTGCCAGCAGCTTAGCGGAGTCGGTGGCGGTTGAGCAGTTCTTC	CASSLAESVAVEQFF
TRBJ2-1	TRBV2	few	NA	TGTGCCAGCAGTGAACCTGGAGGCTCTCACAATGAGCAGTTCTTC	CASSEPGGSHNEQFF
TRBJ2-4	TRBV7-9	NA	NA	TGTGCCAGCAGCCTTCAACAGTTGGACGGAAACATTCAGTACTTC	CASSLQQLDGNIQYF
TRBJ2-7	TRBV6-1	many	NA	TGTGCCAGCAGCAATCGGGTCCGGACCTACGAGCAGTACTTC	CASSNRVRTYEQYF
TRBJ2-1	TRBV9	NA	TRBD2	TGTGCCAGCAGCGTATCCGGGACTAGCGGGGGGGGGTACAATGAGCAGTTCTTC	CASSVSGTSGGGYNEQFF
TRBJ1-1	TRBV3-1	few	NA	TGTGCCAGCAGCCAATACTCGGCGAACACTGAAGCTTTCTTT	CASSQYSANTEAFF
TRBJ1-1	TRBV12-3/TRBV12-4	NA	NA	TGTGCCATTCCGTCAGGACCGGGGGACACTGAAGCTTTCTTT	CAIPSGPGDTEAFF
TRBJ2-3	TRBV4-3	many	TRBD2	TGCGCCAGCAGCCCGGGACTAGCGGGGGGCATCACAGATACGCAGTATTTT	CASSPGLAGGITDTQYF
TRBJ1-1	TRBV7-9	few	NA	TGTGCCAGCAGCCCTGACGCCGACAGACCAAACACTGAAGCTTTCTTT	CASSPDADRPNTEAFF
TRBJ2-1	TRBV27	many	TRBD1	TGTGCCAGCAGTATGACGACAGGGGGATGGAATGAGCAGTTCTTC	CASSMTTGGWNEQFF
TRBJ2-5	TRBV7-9	NA	NA	TGTGCCAGCAGCCTAAGACAGACCGACCAAGAGACCCAGTACTTC	CASSLRQTDQETQYF
TRBJ2-3	TRBV10-2	NA	TRBD1	TGCGCCAGCATCACTAACCGGGACAGGGGGCATACGCAGTATTTT	CASITNRDRGHTQYF
TRBJ2-7	TRBV7-6	many	NA	TGTGCCAGCAGCTCTCCCGGGTTCTACGAGCAGTACTTC	CASSSPGFYEQYF
TRBJ2-3	TRBV7-3	NA	TRBD1	TGTGCCAGCAGCTTAATTTCAGGGGGCATCGATACGCAGTATTTT	CASSLISGGIDTQYF
TRBJ1-1	TRBV7-8	many	NA	TGTGCCAGCAGCTTAACGGGGCCGGTGAACACTGAAGCTTTCTTT	CASSLTGPVNTEAFF
TRBJ2-6	TRBV3-1	few	NA	TGTGCCAGCAGCTCGGGGCCTGGGGCCAACGTCCTGACTTTC	CASSSGPGANVLTF
TRBJ2-1	TRBV29-1	many	NA	TGCAGCGTTGAAGAGGGGTCTAGGTACAATGAGCAGTTCTTC	CSVEEGSRYNEQFF
TRBJ1-1	TRBV9	few	NA	TGTGCCAGCAGCGTCAGGGTGAACACTGAAGCTTTCTTT	CASSVRVNTEAFF
TRBJ1-5	TRBV21-1	NA	NA	TGTGCCAGCAGCCAAACCGGGACGGCTGATCAGCCCCAGCATTTT	CASSQTGTADQPQHF
TRBJ1-1	TRBV4-1	many	NA	TGCGCCAGCAGCCAAGAGGCGCCCGGGGGGCGGAACACTGAAGCTTTCTTT	CASSQEAPGGRNTEAFF
TRBJ2-7	TRBV4-1	NA	TRBD1	TGCGCCAGCAGCCATCGGGGACAGGGTGGACCCGAGCAGTACTTC	CASSHRGQGGPEQYF
TRBJ2-1	TRBV4-2	few	TRBD2	TGTGCCAGCAGCCAAGAGGCTAGCGGGGACTACAATGAGCAGTTCTTC	CASSQEASGDYNEQFF
TRBJ1-5	TRBV19	few	TRBD1	TGTGCCAGTACCCGGACAGGGGGCGGTCAGCCCCAGCATTTT	CASTRTGGGQPQHF
TRBJ2-1	TRBV20-1	many	TRBD2	TGCAGTGCTAGTCCGACTAGCGGGAACTACAATGAGCAGTTCTTC	CSASPTSGNYNEQFF
TRBJ2-5	TRBV24-1	many	NA	TGTGCCACCAGTGATGACTCCTGGGGTTTGGAGACCCAGTACTTC	CATSDDSWGLETQYF
TRBJ2-3	TRBV5-4	many	NA	TGTGCCAGCAGCTTGGCCTTGGTCGGGTTGAACACAGATACGCAGTATTTT	CASSLALVGLNTDTQYF
TRBJ2-1	TRBV11-2	few	NA	TGTGCCAGCAGCCATCCCACCGGGGACCCATCTCGGGAGCAGTTCTTC	CASSHPTGDPSREQFF
TRBJ2-3	TRBV7-9	many	TRBD1	TGTGCCAGCAGCTCGGGACAGGGGAGAGATACGCAGTATTTT	CASSSGQGRDTQYF
TRBJ2-2	TRBV7-3	NA	NA	TGTGCCAGCAGCTTTGTCACCGGGGAGCTGTTTTTT	CASSFVTGELFF
TRBJ2-2	TRBV7-2	many	NA	TGTGCCAGCAGAGTACTTAGCGGAGACACCGGGGAGCTGTTTTTT	CASRVLSGDTGELFF
TRBJ1-1	TRBV7-8	many	TRBD1	TGTGCCAGCAGGAGTGCAGGGGGGTTGTCCACTGAAGCTTTCTTT	CASRSAGGLSTEAFF
TRBJ2-5	TRBV10-2	many	TRBD2	TGCGCCAGCTCTGGACTAGCCGAAGAGACCCAGTACTTC	CASSGLAEETQYF
TRBJ2-7	TRBV9	NA	TRBD2	TGTGCCAGCAGCGCCGGGGGGGCCAGCACCTACGAGCAGTACTTC	CASSAGGASTYEQYF
TRBJ2-1	TRBV5-4	NA	TRBD1	TGTGCCAGCAGCTTGGAAGGGGACAGCTACAATGAGCAGTTCTTC	CASSLEGDSYNEQFF
TRBJ2-3	TRBV4-2	many	TRBD2	TGTGCCAGCAGCCCTACTAGCGGGGGGGGGACAGATACGCAGTATTTT	CASSPTSGGGTDTQYF